Each of the 21 T cell receptor beta chains below was sequenced from the same sample in a study of control samples from healthy donors and cancer patients. Measured with immunoSEQ multiplex PCR; TCRdb has only the in-frame clones, and not every one. This table holds hundreds of thousands of clones, roughly 90% found once. The sample taken for sequencing was PBMCs. Receptor source: a man aged 35-49 years with head and neck cancer.

V and J are TRBV5-1 and TRBJ2-2, with D possibly being TRBD2 (5 bases). CDR3 length: 16 residues. Per the germline V gene, CDR1 is SGHRS and CDR2 is YFSETQ. Trimming removed 7 bases at V and 4 bases at J, with 20 bases between. CDR3 protein: CASSEKRELVTGELFF. The DNA for the CDR3 is TGCGCCAGCTCAGAAAAGAGGGAGCTGGTCACCGGGGAGCTGTTTTTT.

The chain carries TRBV19 and TRBJ1-6; TRBD1 might be the D (5 bases). V was pared by 6 bases and J by 3 bases, with 15 bases between. The CDR3 has 16 residues. Per germline, CDR1 LNHDA and CDR2 SQIVND (reference sequence). In DNA form, the CDR3 reads TGTGCCAGTAGCGCGTCCGGGACGGTCTATAATTCACCCCTCCACTTT. Translation: CASSASGTVYNSPLHF.

On this clone itself: Other DNA sequences in the same sample also yield this CDR3. The chain has TRBV9 and TRBJ1-5, with 10 bases that match TRBD1. The CDR3 is 14 residues long. Germline V gives CDR1 SGDLS, CDR2 YYNGEE. Germline trimming cut 2 bases from V and 7 bases from J; bases unmatched to any gene: 3. CDR3 nucleotide sequence: TGTGCCAGCAGCGTCGGACAGGGGGACCAGCCCCAGCATTTT. Translated: CASSVGQGDQPQHF.

The chain is built from TRBV28 and TRBJ1-2; D gene uncertain. In germline, CDR1 is MDHEN, CDR2 SYDVKM. Trimming removed 4 bases from V and 2 bases from J, with 14 bases in between. This CDR3 region has 15 residues. CDR3 amino acids: CASSSNSKGNYGYTF. Written as DNA, the CDR3 is TGTGCCAGCAGTTCCAATTCAAAGGGAAACTATGGCTACACCTTC.

The chain combines TRBV28 with TRBJ1-5, with 8 positions matching TRBD1. This CDR3 has 15 amino acids. Germline CDR1 MDHEN, CDR2 SYDVKM. The junction had 11 bases not matched to a gene; V was cut back by 6 bases and J by 7 bases. This CDR3 is CASRPGTGGRQPQHF. CDR3 DNA: TGTGCCAGCAGACCCGGGACAGGTGGTAGGCAGCCCCAGCATTTT.

The V call is TRBV6-5, the J call TRBJ2-3; D might be TRBD1 (6 bases). There are 14 residues in the CDR3. Germline values: CDR1 MNHEY, CDR2 SVGAGI. Trimming removed 4 bases at V and 1 base at J, with 9 bases between. The CDR3 sequence: CASSLTGGTDTQYF. The CDR3 DNA sequence: TGTGCCAGCAGTTTGACAGGCGGCACAGATACGCAGTATTTT.

CDR3 protein: CASKVGAGVAYEQYF. Here the CDR3 DNA reads TGTGCCAGTAAGGTGGGAGCGGGAGTGGCCTACGAGCAGTACTTC. The V call is TRBV19, the J call TRBJ2-7, with 8 bases lining up with TRBD2. CDR1 is LNHDA, CDR2 SQIVND, per germline (reference sequence). V lost 7 bases and J lost 2; bases outside the gene matches: 10. The length of the CDR3 is 15 residues. Filled out from reference TRBV19 and TRBJ2-7, the complete variable domain reads DGGITQSPKYLFRKEGQNVTLSCEQNLNHDAMYWYRQDPGQGLRLIYYSQIVNDFQKGDIAEGYSVSREKKESFPLTVTSAQKNPTAFYLCASKVGAGVAYEQYFGPGTRLTVT.

The rearrangement links TRBV25-1 to TRBJ1-1; a possible D gene is TRBD1 (5 bases). The V end lost 8 bases, the J end lost 4 bases, and 14 bases lay between the germline ends. Germline V gene lookup returns CDR1 MGHDK and CDR2 SYGVNS. The CDR3 covers 13 residues. CDR3 loop: CASGQRVPTEAFF. The CDR3 DNA follows: TGTGCCAGCGGACAACGGGTTCCCACTGAAGCTTTCTTT.

The rearrangement links TRBV10-1 to TRBJ1-5, with D maybe TRBD1 (6 bases). The CDR3 is 18 residues long. Trimming took off 4 bases at V and 1 base at J, with 20 bases between the two ends. Germline CDR1 WNHNN, CDR2 SYGVQD (reference sequence). CDR3 coding DNA: TGCGCCAGCAGTGGGCACCCAAATCAGGGGCGAAGCAATCAGCCCCAGCATTTT. Amino acid sequence: CASSGHPNQGRSNQPQHF.

V usage is TRBV7-2 and J usage is TRBJ1-2, with D maybe TRBD1 (6 bases). Germline V gives CDR1 SGHTA, CDR2 FQGNSA. Trimming took off 4 bases at V and 0 bases at J, with 15 bases between the two ends. The length of the CDR3 is 16 residues. This CDR3 is CASSSRGTTANYGYTF. The CDR3 DNA reads TGTGCCAGCAGCTCCAGGGGCACCACAGCTAACTATGGCTACACCTTC.

This chain links TRBV11-2 with TRBJ2-5; a weak D match, TRBD1 (6 bases). V gave up 7 bases and J gave up 5 bases, with 20 bases separating them. Germline CDR1 and CDR2: SGHAT and FQNNGV. The CDR3 length is 15 residues. The CDR3 nucleotides read TGTGCCAGCAATCTACAGGGCGAGGTTCGGGAGACCCAGTACTTC. It is translated as CASNLQGEVRETQYF.

The chain has TRBV7-8 and TRBJ2-2, with 12 bases identical to TRBD2. From germline, CDR1 is SGHVS and CDR2 FQNEAQ. The CDR3 has 19 residues. Trimming took 5 bases from V and 0 from J; bases not matched to a gene: 10. CDR3 nucleotide sequence: TGTGCCAGCAGCGTAAGAGTAACTAGCGGGGGGACGAACACCGGGGAGCTGTTTTTT. It specifies CASSVRVTSGGTNTGELFF. The full variable domain, completed using reference TRBV7-8 and TRBJ2-2, is GAGVSQSPRYKVAKRGQDVALRCDPISGHVSLFWYQQALGQGPEFLTYFQNEAQLDKSGLPSDRFFAERPEGSVSTLKIQRTQQEDSAVYLCASSVRVTSGGTNTGELFFGEGSRLTVL.

The V gene is TRBV18, the J gene TRBJ2-1; 11 bases agree with TRBD2. Germline V gives CDR1 KGHSH, CDR2 LQKENI. This CDR3 is 16 amino acids long. V was pared by 3 bases and J by 3 bases, with 4 bases of the junction left unmatched. The CDR3 reads CASSPPGLAVYNEQFF. DNA of the CDR3: TGTGCCAGCTCACCCCCGGGACTAGCGGTCTACAATGAGCAGTTCTTC.

The chain uses TRBV5-1 and TRBJ1-2, with D possibly matching TRBD1 (5 bases). The CDR3 is 13 amino acids. Germline assignment: CDR1 SGHRS and CDR2 YFSETQ. V was shortened by 0 bases and J by 8 bases, with 11 bases between the two germline ends. The CDR3 spells CASSLDGGGGYTF. The DNA of the CDR3 is TGCGCCAGCAGCTTGGATGGGGGTGGCGGCTACACCTTC.

The V call is TRBV27, the J call TRBJ2-7; 9 bases align to TRBD2. Germline trimming cut 3 bases from V and 2 bases from J; bases unmatched to any gene: 5. This CDR3 region has 15 residues. Germline loops: CDR1 MNHEY, CDR2 SMNVEV (reference sequence). CDR3 in DNA: TGTGCCAGCAGTTTTGGGCTAGCGGGAACCTACGAGCAGTACTTC. As protein: CASSFGLAGTYEQYF.

The chain uses TRBV3-1 (or the pseudogene TRBV3-2) and TRBJ2-1, with 11 bases that match TRBD2. Trimming removed 3 bases from V and 8 bases from J; junction bases left unmatched: 6. The CDR3 runs 15 residues. Germline V gene data show CDR1 as LGHDT and CDR2 as YNNKEL (reference sequence). The CDR3 DNA reads TGTGCCAGCAGCCATAGCGGGAGGGGGAGAGATGAGCAGTTCTTC. Its protein product is CASSHSGRGRDEQFF.

Written as DNA, the CDR3 is TGCGCCAGCAGCCCACGCACTAGCGGGAGCACAGATACGCAGTATTTT. It encodes CASSPRTSGSTDTQYF. V gene TRBV5-1 combines with J gene TRBJ2-3; TRBD2 aligns across 9 bases. CDR1 and CDR2 from the germline V gene are SGHRS and YFSETQ. The CDR3 runs to 16 residues. J gave up 0 bases and V 4 bases, and 6 bases lay outside the gene matches. Combining the CDR3 with reference TRBV5-1 and TRBJ2-3 gives the whole variable domain KAGVTQTPRYLIKTRGQQVTLSCSPISGHRSVSWYQQTPGQGLQFLFEYFSETQRNKGNFPGRFSGRQFSNSRSEMNVSTLELGDSALYLCASSPRTSGSTDTQYFGPGTRLTVL.

This chain links TRBV27 with TRBJ2-3; D not resolved. This CDR3 spans 13 amino acids. Deletions cut 8 bases from V and 1 base from J, with 10 bases between. From germline, CDR1 is MNHEY and CDR2 SMNVEV (reference sequence). The CDR3 loop is CASPGWGTDTQYF. DNA of the CDR3: TGTGCCAGCCCTGGCTGGGGCACAGATACGCAGTATTTT.

V and J are TRBV6-5 and TRBJ2-5; the D is unclear. The germline V and J ends were trimmed by 2 bases and 4 bases, with 11 bases remaining between them. Per the germline V gene, CDR1 is MNHEY and CDR2 is SVGAGI. CDR3 size: 14 residues. As DNA, the CDR3 is TGTGCCAGCAGTTACCCTGCCCAACCAGAGACCCAGTACTTC. Protein product: CASSYPAQPETQYF.

The chain recombines TRBV7-3 with TRBJ1-2; D is undetermined. Deletions cut 3 bases from V and 5 bases from J, with 10 bases between. The germline gives CDR1 SGHTA, CDR2 FQGTGA. This CDR3 comprises 13 residues. The CDR3 loop is CASSLGSTYGYTF. The CDR3 DNA is TGTGCCAGCAGCTTGGGCAGTACTTATGGCTACACCTTC.

This chain links TRBV12-3 or TRBV12-4 with TRBJ2-7; D gene unclear. CDR3 length: 12 residues. Trimming took off 5 bases at V and 2 bases at J, with 7 bases between the two ends. The DNA for the CDR3 is TGTGCCAGCAGTCCCCTTCCCTACGAGCAGTACTTC. Amino acids: CASSPLPYEQYF.